Below are 10 T cell receptor beta chains sequenced from a single sample in a study of shared clonotypes between healthy human individuals. Data came from immunoSEQ multiplex PCR; TCRdb stores just in-frame clones and leaves some out. The table shows a few million clones, with just under 95% occurring only once. The sample consisted of naive CD4+ T cells from PBMCs. The subset denotes: CD45RA+ positively selected. These receptors originate from a man younger than 35 in good health. Some clones in this sample may be carry-over from other donors' samples.

The chain carries TRBV28 and TRBJ1-5; D gene unclear. Germline loops: CDR1 MDHEN, CDR2 SYDVKM. The CDR3 runs 16 residues. V was clipped by 3 bases and J by 2 bases, with 14 bases between them. The CDR3 DNA sequence: TGTGCCAGCAGTTTTGACGCCCTAATTGGCAATCAGCCCCAGCATTTT. It codes for CASSFDALIGNQPQHF.

CDR3 residues: CASRAGPGVSEAFF. The CDR3 DNA reads as TGTGCCAGCAGAGCGGGACCGGGGGTTAGTGAAGCTTTCTTT. The rearrangement links TRBV6-5 to TRBJ1-1; possibly TRBD1 for D (5 bases). Germline values: CDR1 MNHEY, CDR2 SVGAGI. The CDR3 is 14 amino acids. V lost 6 bases, J lost 7 bases, and 18 bases lay in between.

V and J are TRBV9 and TRBJ1-3; no definite D call. The CDR3 spans 16 residues. The germline V and J ends were trimmed by 4 bases and 1 base, with 15 bases remaining between them. Germline values: CDR1 SGDLS, CDR2 YYNGEE. For the CDR3, the DNA is TGTGCCAGCAGCCCCGGGGAGGGAGGGTCTGGAAACACCATATATTTT. Amino acid sequence: CASSPGEGGSGNTIYF.

CDR3 DNA: TGTGCCAGTAGCAGGTGGCAAAACAATGAGCAGTTCTTC. Translating it yields CASSRWQNNEQFF. The rearrangement uses TRBV19 and TRBJ2-1; D is unresolved. CDR1 and CDR2 from the germline V gene are LNHDA and SQIVND (reference sequence). The CDR3 has 13 residues. The V end was cut by 6 bases, the J end by 5 bases, with 11 bases between.

As for this clone: Other DNA sequences in this specimen translate into the identical CDR3. V gene TRBV5-1 combines with J gene TRBJ1-1; D perhaps matches TRBD1 (5 bases). This CDR3 has 14 residues. In germline, CDR1 is SGHRS, CDR2 YFSETQ. V lost 5 bases, J lost 1 base, and 12 bases lay in between. The CDR3 region has the DNA TGCGCCAGCAGTGATCAGGGCGGGAACACTGAAGCTTTCTTT. Protein product: CASSDQGGNTEAFF.

As concerns this clone: The same CDR3 can be traced to other DNA sequences in this sample. The chain has TRBV7-9 and TRBJ2-1; 12 bases fit TRBD2. CDR3 length: 16 amino acids. From germline, CDR1 is SEHNR and CDR2 FQNEAQ (reference sequence). The ends lost 3 bases at V and 4 bases at J; junction bases unmatched: 4. The CDR3 is CASSLGGTSGYNEQFF. CDR3 coding DNA: TGTGCCAGCAGCTTGGGGGGGACTAGCGGGTACAATGAGCAGTTCTTC.

CDR3 DNA: TGTGCCAGCAGCGGCAGGGGGAGAAGCACTGAAGCTTTCTTT. This encodes CASSGRGRSTEAFF. This chain links TRBV11-2 with TRBJ1-1; 7 bases align to TRBD1. The V gene end was trimmed by 5 bases and the J gene end by 4 bases; junction bases not matched to a gene: 7. The length of the CDR3 is 14 residues. CDR1 SGHAT and CDR2 FQNNGV come from the germline V gene.

This clone has a single count. This chain uses TRBV19 with TRBJ1-5; weak D call: TRBD1 (6 bases). Germline CDR1 is LNHDA and CDR2 is SQIVND (reference sequence). There are 15 residues in the CDR3. The V end lost 6 bases, the J end lost 6 bases, and 18 bases lay between the germline ends. CDR3: CASSRGADSFQPQHF. Written as DNA, the CDR3 is TGTGCCAGTAGCCGGGGGGCGGACTCGTTTCAGCCCCAGCATTTT.

The chain joins TRBV5-1 to TRBJ2-7; 10 nucleotides match TRBD1. V lost 4 bases to trimming and J lost 4 bases; unmatched junction nucleotides: 5. Per germline, CDR1 SGHRS and CDR2 YFSETQ. This CDR3 contains 14 residues. CDR3 DNA: TGCGCCAGCAGCCGGGGGGACAGGGGATACGAGCAGTACTTC. Its protein product is CASSRGDRGYEQYF.

The chain combines TRBV7-2 with TRBJ1-2; 8 bases map to TRBD1. This CDR3 has 12 residues. V dropped 6 bases and J dropped 6; count of bases not matched to a gene: 3. The V gene's germline CDR1 is SGHTA and CDR2 FQGNSA. For the CDR3, the DNA is TGTGCCAGCAGTGGACAGGGCGATGGCTACACCTTC. Protein: CASSGQGDGYTF. Variable domain in full (rest from reference TRBV7-2 and TRBJ1-2): GAGVSQSPSNKVTEKGKDVELRCDPISGHTALYWYRQSLGQGLEFLIYFQGNSAPDKSGLPSDRFSAERTGGSVSTLTIQRTQQEDSAVYLCASSGQGDGYTFGSGTRLTVV.